This T cell receptor beta chain originates from a study of STAT3 mutations in large granular lymphocyte leukemia. At the level of the study: Approximately 40% of treated T-LGLL patients showed hematologic response to immunosuppression.

Between the trimmed V and J ends, which lost 5 bases and 5 bases, there was a span of 16 bases. The CDR3 extends over 14 amino acids. The V gene's germline CDR1 is SGHRS and CDR2 YFSETQ. Regarding the study as a whole: At least one immunodominant TCR beta clonotype appeared in every T-cell large granular lymphocyte leukemia patient. A small but highly pathogenic clone may have been missed.

Clones were sequenced by immunoSEQ multiplex PCR, and TCRdb holds only the in-frame ones, with some missing. The table records roughly 29,000 clones, over 60% of them present only once. In regard to this clone: The antigen is unknown.

This sequence was found in a woman aged 45 to 65 with T-cell large granular lymphocyte leukemia. Some clones in this sample may be carry-over from other donors' samples. The specimen was peripheral blood mononuclear cells. V and J are TRBV5-1 and TRBJ2-5; TRBD1 might be the D (6 bases). This CDR3 is CASSPGQSIETQYF. The DNA of the CDR3 is TGCGCCAGCAGTCCCGGACAGTCCATTGAGACCCAGTACTTC.